Below, 26 T cell receptor beta chains from the same sample are listed, as sequenced in a study of T cell responses to AZD1222 COVID-19 vaccine. Using immunoSEQ multiplex PCR, the repertoire was profiled, and TCRdb retains in-frame clones only, with some absent. The sample includes roughly 120,000 clones, about nine tenths of them seen just once. The sequencing used peripheral blood, collected on day 0 of AZD1222 vaccination. These receptors originate from an adult in good health.

This chain links TRBV7-8 with TRBJ2-1, with 9 bases aligning to TRBD1. There are 16 residues in the CDR3. Germline V gene sequence: CDR1 SGHVS, CDR2 FQNEAQ. V shed 4 bases and J 9 bases; nucleotides not matched to a gene: 13. The CDR3 region is CASSSNPGQGPFEQFF. The CDR3 DNA sequence: TGTGCCAGCAGCTCAAATCCGGGACAGGGACCTTTTGAGCAGTTCTTC.

This clone came up a few times. V and J are TRBV27 and TRBJ2-7; D ambiguous. The V gene's germline CDR1 is MNHEY and CDR2 SMNVEV (reference sequence). The CDR3 contains 14 residues. V lost 2 bases, J lost 6 bases, and 14 bases lay in between. The CDR3 protein is CASSLNTWDREQYF. CDR3 sequence (DNA): TGTGCCAGCAGTTTAAACACCTGGGATCGCGAGCAGTACTTC.

This clone was detected a few times. The gene calls are TRBV6-2 or TRBV6-3 and TRBJ2-2, with D perhaps TRBD1 (5 bases). The CDR3 totals 16 residues. Per germline, CDR1 MNHEY and CDR2 SVGEGT. Trimming left V 0 bases short and J 4 bases short, with 12 bases between. The CDR3 sequence: CASSYSARGPTGELFF. For the CDR3, the DNA is TGTGCCAGCAGTTACTCGGCAAGGGGCCCCACCGGGGAGCTGTTTTTT.

This rearrangement joins TRBV28 to TRBJ2-5; 13 nucleotides line up with TRBD2. Looked up from germline, CDR1 is MDHEN and CDR2 is SYDVKM. This CDR3 spans 16 amino acids. J lost 3 bases, V lost 10 bases, and 11 bases had no gene match. CDR3 in DNA: TGTGCCACCCGAGGACTAGCGGGAGAGTTTGAAGAGACCCAGTACTTC. Protein sequence: CATRGLAGEFEETQYF.

The genes are TRBV7-9 and TRBJ2-1; D is tentatively TRBD1 or TRBD2 (5 bases each). This CDR3 contains 16 residues. Germline V gives CDR1 SEHNR, CDR2 FQNEAQ (reference sequence). V was clipped by 5 bases and J by 0 bases, with 14 bases between them. The CDR3 here is CASSPGTPSSYNEQFF. The CDR3 bases are TGTGCCAGCAGCCCCGGGACGCCGAGCTCCTACAATGAGCAGTTCTTC.

This clone was seen a single time. The chain uses TRBV6-4 and TRBJ1-5; the D gene is possibly TRBD1 (6 bases). Germline lookup yields CDR1 MRHNA and CDR2 SNTAGT. CDR3 length: 14 amino acids. Trimming cost V 4 bases and J 9 bases, with 16 bases left between them. CDR3 DNA: TGTGCCAGCAGTGCGACAGGCCAGACGGGGCCCCAGCATTTT. Residues: CASSATGQTGPQHF.

This rearrangement joins TRBV28 to TRBJ1-1; D call uncertain. V gave up 2 bases and J gave up 5 bases, with 6 bases separating them. CDR1 and CDR2 (germline): MDHEN, SYDVKM. This CDR3 spans 12 amino acids. The CDR3: CASSLALTEAFF. CDR3 bases: TGTGCCAGCAGTTTAGCGTTAACTGAAGCTTTCTTT.

J is TRBJ1-1 and V is TRBV27, with D possibly TRBD1 on 5 matching bases. CDR3 length: 14 residues. V lost 3 bases and J lost 1, with 9 bases in between. The germline V gene has CDR1 MNHEY and CDR2 SMNVEV (reference sequence). CDR3 DNA: TGTGCCAGCAGTTTCGGGACGTCGAACACTGAAGCTTTCTTT. It yields the protein CASSFGTSNTEAFF.

In the case of this clone: The sample has other DNA sequences that encode this CDR3 too. The chain carries TRBV28 and TRBJ1-2, with no clear D. The germline V gene encodes CDR1 MDHEN and CDR2 SYDVKM. The CDR3 is 12 residues long. V gave up 2 bases and J gave up 4 bases, with 5 bases separating them. Here the CDR3 DNA reads TGTGCCAGCAGTTTAGGAGGCTATGGCTACACCTTC. This translates into CASSLGGYGYTF.

This clone came up a few times. The chain is built from TRBV5-5 and TRBJ1-6; 11 nucleotides agree with TRBD1. The CDR3 has 16 residues. Trimming at V came to 3 bases and at J to 9 bases, leaving 8 bases not matched to a gene. The germline gives CDR1 SGHKS, CDR2 YYEKEE (reference sequence). For the CDR3, the DNA is TGTGCCAGCAGCTCCCCCGGACAGGGGGCTCGTTCACCCCTCCACTTT. It codes for CASSSPGQGARSPLHF.

This chain connects TRBV10-3 to TRBJ1-1, with D possibly matching TRBD1 (6 bases). The CDR3 is made up of 13 amino acids. Germline CDR1 is ENHRY and CDR2 is SYGVKD. Trimming shortened V by 7 bases and J by 5 bases, and 14 bases separated the two germline ends. CDR3 sequence (DNA): TGTGCCATCACCCAACAGGGAGGGACTGAAGCTTTCTTT. Its translation: CAITQQGGTEAFF.

The genes are TRBV5-1 and TRBJ1-6; D unresolved. This CDR3 contains 13 residues. The germline CDR1 and CDR2 sequences are SGHRS and YFSETQ. Between the trimmed V and J ends, which lost 4 bases and 9 bases, there was a span of 11 bases. The CDR3 loop reads CASSATRSSPLHF. The DNA for the CDR3 is TGCGCCAGCAGCGCAACCAGGAGTTCACCCCTCCACTTT.

The V gene is TRBV19, the J gene TRBJ2-7, with 7 nucleotides matching TRBD2. The V and J ends lost 4 bases and 4 bases, in that order; junction bases with no gene match: 4. CDR1 and CDR2 (germline): LNHDA, SQIVND (reference sequence). The CDR3 spans 13 residues. CDR3 region: CASSSSGGYEQYF. For the CDR3, the DNA is TGTGCCAGTAGTAGCTCCGGGGGGTACGAGCAGTACTTC.

This sequence joins TRBV5-1 and TRBJ2-3; TRBD2 aligns across 9 bases. V lost 1 base and J lost 1; bases outside the gene matches: 4. The germline CDR1 and CDR2 sequences are SGHRS and YFSETQ. The CDR3 totals 16 residues. Written as DNA, the CDR3 is TGCGCCAGCAGCTTGAGACAGCGGGGGGGCACAGATACGCAGTATTTT. Amino acids: CASSLRQRGGTDTQYF.

The gene calls are TRBV27 and TRBJ1-4, with TRBD1 as a possible D gene (6 bases). CDR1 and CDR2 (germline): MNHEY, SMNVEV (reference sequence). V lost 7 bases and J lost 8, with 14 bases in between. The CDR3 contains 13 residues. CDR3 DNA: TGTGCCAGCAAGGGACACCAGCAAGAAAAACTGTTTTTT. Protein: CASKGHQQEKLFF.

The chain carries TRBV7-9 and TRBJ2-7; TRBD2 matches at 7 bases. Germline loops: CDR1 SEHNR, CDR2 FQNEAQ (reference sequence). After removal of 1 base from V and 2 bases from J, the junction contained 5 bases not matched to a gene. The CDR3 runs 15 residues. The DNA of the CDR3 is TGTGCCAGCAGCTTAGGTCCGGGACTAACCTACGAGCAGTACTTC. This encodes CASSLGPGLTYEQYF.

The rearrangement links TRBV9 to TRBJ2-3, with 8 nucleotides matching TRBD2. The CDR3 is 15 amino acids. Germline-derived CDR1 and CDR2 are SGDLS and YYNGEE. J gave up 4 bases and V 0 bases, and 4 bases lay outside the gene matches. The CDR3 DNA sequence: TGTGCCAGCAGCGTAGAATTAGCGGGGTCAGATACGCAGTATTTT. It is translated as CASSVELAGSDTQYF.

The CDR3 reads CASSFWRTGTEAFF. CDR3 DNA sequence: TGTGCCAGCAGCTTTTGGCGGACTGGCACTGAAGCTTTCTTT. V gene TRBV11-2 combines with J gene TRBJ1-1; D gene ambiguous. The germline V gene has CDR1 SGHAT and CDR2 FQNNGV. The ends were cut back, 3 bases at V and 4 bases at J, with 12 bases in the middle. This CDR3 spans 14 amino acids.

This clone was detected a few times. The chain carries TRBV27 and TRBJ2-7; D tentatively fits TRBD1 or TRBD2 (5 bases each). This CDR3 region has 16 residues. V was clipped by 2 bases and J by 2 bases, with 16 bases between them. The germline CDR1 and CDR2 sequences are MNHEY and SMNVEV (reference sequence). The CDR3: CASSLPRGTGAYEQYF. In DNA, the CDR3 is TGTGCCAGCAGTTTACCGAGGGGTACAGGCGCCTACGAGCAGTACTTC.

CDR3 amino acids: CSVFEGIYEQYF. Here the CDR3 DNA reads TGCAGCGTTTTTGAAGGGATCTACGAGCAGTACTTC. The rearrangement uses TRBV29-1 and TRBJ2-7; D remains ambiguous. Trimming pared 5 bases from V and 3 bases from J, leaving 11 bases between. Germline CDR1 reads SQVTM; CDR2 reads ANQGSEA. This CDR3 spans 12 amino acids.

The V call is TRBV30, the J call TRBJ1-2, with D perhaps matching TRBD1 (6 bases). The CDR3 has 14 amino acids. V lost 2 bases and J lost 0, with 10 bases in between. Germline CDR1 is GTSNPN and CDR2 is SVGIG (reference sequence). CDR3 protein: CAWSRDTANYGYTF. The DNA for the CDR3 is TGTGCCTGGAGTCGGGACACAGCTAACTATGGCTACACCTTC.

The rearrangement joins TRBV27 to TRBJ2-4; 7 positions match TRBD2. Germline CDR1 MNHEY, CDR2 SMNVEV (reference sequence). The CDR3 is made up of 13 amino acids. J was trimmed by 8 bases and V by 8 bases; bases with no gene match: 9. The CDR3 sequence is CASRKEGGDIQYF. CDR3 DNA: TGTGCCAGCCGAAAGGAGGGAGGGGACATTCAGTACTTC.

The chain combines TRBV4-3 with TRBJ2-2; 7 bases are a match to TRBD2. CDR1 LGHNA and CDR2 YSLEER come from the germline V gene. This CDR3 has 18 amino acids. J gave up 7 bases and V 3 bases, and 17 bases lay outside the gene matches. DNA of the CDR3: TGCGCCAGCAGCCAGGGGTTCCACGCGGGAGCGGTTGGCGGGGAGCTGTTTTTT. The encoded protein is CASSQGFHAGAVGGELFF.

This rearrangement joins TRBV6-2 or TRBV6-3 to TRBJ1-1, with D perhaps TRBD1 (5 bases). Germline V CDR1 and CDR2: MNHEY, SVGEGT. V gave up 6 bases and J gave up 6 bases, with 17 bases separating them. This CDR3 has 14 amino acids. For the CDR3, the DNA is TGTGCCAGCAGCCTCGCTGCAGGGAGCGCTGAAGCTTTCTTT. Its protein product is CASSLAAGSAEAFF.

The chain couples TRBV21-1 to TRBJ1-5; the table's TRBD1 call for D was not verified on the DNA. TRBV21-1 is designated a pseudogene. The CDR3 sequence is 18 residues long. This CDR3 reads CASTRGRRVHGSAQPQHF. The CDR3 coding sequence is TGTGCCAGCACCAGGGGGAGGAGGGTTCATGGGTCGGCTCAGCCCCAGCATTTT.

The rearrangement uses TRBV5-4 and TRBJ2-1; the match to TRBD2 covers 8 bases. Germline V lookup: CDR1 SGHNT, CDR2 YYREEE (reference sequence). V lost 3 bases and J lost 3; bases outside the gene matches: 5. There are 15 residues in the CDR3. CDR3 sequence reads: CASSWNSGGYNEQFF. CDR3 bases: TGTGCCAGCAGCTGGAACAGCGGGGGCTACAATGAGCAGTTCTTC.